This T cell receptor beta chain appears in the sequencing data of a study of blood T cell repertoires in COVID-19. Across the study: Sites in the United States, Italy and Spain provided acute and convalescent COVID-19 samples.

Clones were sequenced by immunoSEQ multiplex PCR, and TCRdb holds only the in-frame ones, with some missing. The data show roughly 80,000 clones, about 81% seen once. The CDR3 is made up of 14 amino acids. J was trimmed by 2 bases and V by 8 bases; bases with no gene match: 5. Germline loops: CDR1 LNHDA, CDR2 SQIVND (reference sequence). This TCR came from a human donor in a cohort sampled during active COVID-19. This chain links TRBV19 with TRBJ1-3, with 8 bases that match TRBD1. The sample taken for sequencing was peripheral blood. CDR3 amino acids: CASGTTGAGNTIYF. CDR3 nucleotide sequence: TGTGCCAGTGGCACGACAGGGGCTGGAAACACCATATATTTT.